This entry features one TCR beta chain sequence. Antigen unknown. With 60 Vbeta and 13 Jbeta primers, the PCR was carried out. TCRdb's copy holds only in-frame clones and misses some; the assay was immunoSEQ multiplex PCR. Among some 160,000 clones listed, 60% to 85% were seen once. The data belong to a study of cytomegalovirus exposure and HLA in healthy donors. Study-wide points: CMV antigen specificity was confirmed in vitro for a few CMV-associated chains.

Germline CDR1 LNHDA, CDR2 SQIVND (reference sequence). The CDR3 totals 12 residues. V dropped 4 bases and J dropped 3 bases, with 6 bases sitting between them. The rearrangement links TRBV19 to TRBJ1-1; D is unclear. The sample taken for sequencing was PBMCs. This clonotype was sampled from a woman between 40 and 50 years old in good health and CMV-seropositive. CDR3 loop: CASSKAYTEAFF. CDR3 sequence (DNA): TGTGCCAGTAGTAAAGCCTACACTGAAGCTTTCTTT.